A selection of T cell receptor beta chains follows, all from one sample in a study of blood T cell repertoires in COVID-19. Some clones are missing from TCRdb's copy, which holds only in-frame ones; the method was immunoSEQ multiplex PCR. The sample records roughly 16,000 clones, 85% to 90% being singletons. Sequencing was done on a sample of peripheral blood. The source of these receptors is a human donor in a cohort sampled during active COVID-19. The CDR3 runs from the conserved cysteine through the conserved F or W. A D gene is named only where the DNA matches it firmly. Clone size is stated in some rows and not others, as once, few, many or a class when expanded.

v_gene	d_gene	j_gene	abundance	CDR3nt	CDR3aa
TRBV5-1	TRBD2	TRBJ2-1	NA	TGCGCCAGCAGCCCTAGCGGGGACTCCTACAATGAGCAGTTCTTC	CASSPSGDSYNEQFF
TRBV7-9	TRBD1	TRBJ2-5	NA	TGTGCCAGCAGCTCATGGACCGGGACAGGGTTGTATGAGACCCAGTACTTC	CASSSWTGTGLYETQYF
TRBV6-5	NA	TRBJ2-6	NA	TGTGCCAGCAGAGGGGCTGGGGCCAACGTCCTGACTTTC	CASRGAGANVLTF
TRBV9	TRBD1	TRBJ2-7	NA	TGTGCCAGCAGCGCAAGGACAGGGGTCAACCGGGCGGAGCAGTACTTC	CASSARTGVNRAEQYF
TRBV5-8	TRBD1	TRBJ1-2	NA	TGTGCCAGCAGCTTGTCCGGGACAGGGCTCTACTATGGCTACACCTTC	CASSLSGTGLYYGYTF
TRBV27	TRBD1	TRBJ1-2	once	TGTGCCAGCAGTTTACGCGGGACAGGGTTCGGCTACACCTTC	CASSLRGTGFGYTF
TRBV11-2	TRBD2	TRBJ2-1	NA	TGTGCCAGCAGCTTATACCGGGGACTAGCAGTTCACAATGAGCAGTTCTTC	CASSLYRGLAVHNEQFF
TRBV7-9	TRBD2	TRBJ2-7	NA	TGTGCCAGCAGCTTACCTACTAGCGATATCTACGAGCAGTACTTC	CASSLPTSDIYEQYF
TRBV6-6	TRBD1	TRBJ1-5	NA	TGTGCCAGCAGTCGGCCCGGGACAGGGACCAATCAGCCCCAGCATTTT	CASSRPGTGTNQPQHF
TRBV10-3	TRBD2	TRBJ2-5	NA	TGTGCCATCAGTGGGACCCGGGCGGGAGTGGAGACCCAGTACTTC	CAISGTRAGVETQYF
TRBV14	TRBD1	TRBJ1-1	few	TGTGCCAGCAGCCAAGATGCAGGGGGCTACACTGAAGCTTTCTTT	CASSQDAGGYTEAFF
TRBV6-5	NA	TRBJ2-3	once	TGTGCCAGCAGGGTCCCAGGGGGGCGCACAGATACGCAGTATTTT	CASRVPGGRTDTQYF
TRBV5-1	TRBD2	TRBJ2-3	NA	TGCGCCAGCAGACTCGGGACTAGCGGGAGTGCAGATACGCAGTATTTT	CASRLGTSGSADTQYF
TRBV2	TRBD1	TRBJ1-1	NA	TGTGCCAGCATTGGGGGCAGGGGGCTCTTCACTGAAGCTTTCTTT	CASIGGRGLFTEAFF
TRBV9	NA	TRBJ1-1	NA	TGTGCCAGCAGCGTAGTTGGGCAGAACACTGAAGCTTTCTTT	CASSVVGQNTEAFF
TRBV19	NA	TRBJ1-5	NA	TGTGCCAGCGCCCGGTCGGGGACTGGGAATCAGCCCCAGCATTTT	CASARSGTGNQPQHF
TRBV4-1	TRBD1	TRBJ1-1	NA	TGCGCCAGCCGGGCGGAATACAGGGGATCCACTGAAGCTTTCTTT	CASRAEYRGSTEAFF
TRBV28	TRBD2	TRBJ2-3	NA	TGTGCCAGCAGTCTAGCGGGAGTTTCTACAGATACGCAGTATTTT	CASSLAGVSTDTQYF
TRBV5-1	NA	TRBJ2-3	NA	TGCGCCAGCAGCTTCGGACAGACAGATACGCAGTATTTT	CASSFGQTDTQYF
TRBV5-1	TRBD1	TRBJ2-5	NA	TGCGCCAGCAGCCCGGACAGGGGAATACAAGAGACCCAGTACTTC	CASSPDRGIQETQYF
TRBV5-1	NA	TRBJ1-2	NA	TGCGCCAGCAGCCCGGGGAGTTTAAACTATGGCTACACCTTC	CASSPGSLNYGYTF
TRBV9	TRBD2	TRBJ2-1	NA	TGTGCCAGCAGCAGCCGGGGGGGCTACAATGAGCAGTTCTTC	CASSSRGGYNEQFF